This TCR beta chain is from a study of cytomegalovirus exposure and HLA in healthy donors. Study information: Of 350 to 400 genotyped donors, 81% grouped in the Caucasian-associated ancestry cluster.

The PCR used 60 Vbeta and 13 Jbeta primers. The data were produced by immunoSEQ multiplex PCR, yet TCRdb's version contains in-frame clones alone and is incomplete. The sample comprises around 67,000 clones, less than 80% of which are singletons, and around 3.1% rests with the top ten. Whole-study results and caveats: More than 150 TCR beta chains were listed as cytomegalovirus-associated.

This clone showed up just once. Its antigen is undetermined. Whereas donors were nominally healthy upon sampling, unrecorded immune exposures were probable. Sequencing was performed on PBMCs. This receptor was taken from a woman aged 50 to 60 in good health and CMV-seronegative.

This chain's CDR3 is CASSWGGGQETQYF. For the CDR3, the DNA is TGTGCCAGCAGCTGGGGTGGGGGACAGGAGACCCAGTACTTC. V is TRBV11-3 and J is TRBJ2-5, with 7 bases fitting TRBD1. With V trimmed by 4 bases and J by 5 bases, 7 bases remained unmatched. This CDR3 has 14 residues. From germline, CDR1 is SGHNT and CDR2 YENEEA.